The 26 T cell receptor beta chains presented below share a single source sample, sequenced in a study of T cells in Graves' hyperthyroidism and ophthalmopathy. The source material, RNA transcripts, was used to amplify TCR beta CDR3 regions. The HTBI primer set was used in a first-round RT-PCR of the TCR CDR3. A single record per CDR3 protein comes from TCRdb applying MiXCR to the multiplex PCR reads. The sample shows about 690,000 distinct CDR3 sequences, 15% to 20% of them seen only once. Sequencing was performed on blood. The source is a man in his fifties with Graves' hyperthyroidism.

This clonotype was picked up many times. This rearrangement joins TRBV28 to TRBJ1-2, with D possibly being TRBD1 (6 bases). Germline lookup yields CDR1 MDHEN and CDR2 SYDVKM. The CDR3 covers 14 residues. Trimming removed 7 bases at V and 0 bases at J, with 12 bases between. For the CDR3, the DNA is TGTGCCAGCAAAACACAGGGATCTAACTATGGCTACACCTTC. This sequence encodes CASKTQGSNYGYTF.

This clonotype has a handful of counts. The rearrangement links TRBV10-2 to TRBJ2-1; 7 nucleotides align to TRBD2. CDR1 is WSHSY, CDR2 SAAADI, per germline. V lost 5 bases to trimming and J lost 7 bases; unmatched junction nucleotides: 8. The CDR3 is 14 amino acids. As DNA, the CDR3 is TGCGCCAGCAGTCCCGGTAGGGAGGGGAATGAGCAGTTCTTC. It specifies CASSPGREGNEQFF.

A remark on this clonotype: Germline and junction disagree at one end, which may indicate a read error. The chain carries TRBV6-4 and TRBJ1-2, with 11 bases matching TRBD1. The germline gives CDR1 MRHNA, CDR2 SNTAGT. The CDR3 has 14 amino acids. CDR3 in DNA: TGCGCCAGCAGTGCGGGACAGGGGGTGTCTGGCTACACCTTC. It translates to CASSAGQGVSGYTF.

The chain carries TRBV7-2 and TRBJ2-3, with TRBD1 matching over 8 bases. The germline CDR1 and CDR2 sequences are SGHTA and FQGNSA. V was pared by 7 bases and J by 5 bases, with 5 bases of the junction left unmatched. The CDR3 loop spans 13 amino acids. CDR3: CASTRDRGDTQYF. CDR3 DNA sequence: TGTGCCAGCACGAGAGACAGGGGAGATACGCAGTATTTT. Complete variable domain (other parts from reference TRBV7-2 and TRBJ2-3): GAGVSQSPSNKVTEKGKDVELRCDPISGHTALYWYRQSLGQGLEFLIYFQGNSAPDKSGLPSDRFSAERTGGSVSTLTIQRTQQEDSAVYLCASTRDRGDTQYFGPGTRLTVL.

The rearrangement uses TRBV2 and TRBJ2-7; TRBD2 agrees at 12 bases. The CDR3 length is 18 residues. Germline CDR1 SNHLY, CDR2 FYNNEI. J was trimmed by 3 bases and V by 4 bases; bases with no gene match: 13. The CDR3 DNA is TGTGCCAGCAGTGGAGGAAGAGGGACTAGCGGGCCGAACTACGAGCAGTACTTC. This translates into CASSGGRGTSGPNYEQYF.

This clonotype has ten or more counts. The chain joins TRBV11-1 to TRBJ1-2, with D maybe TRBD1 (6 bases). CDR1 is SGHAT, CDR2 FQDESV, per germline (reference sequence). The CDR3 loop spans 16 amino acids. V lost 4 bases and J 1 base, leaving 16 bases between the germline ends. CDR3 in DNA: TGTGCCAGCAGCTCGGGGGACACCGGGCGTAACTATGGCTACACCTTC. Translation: CASSSGDTGRNYGYTF.

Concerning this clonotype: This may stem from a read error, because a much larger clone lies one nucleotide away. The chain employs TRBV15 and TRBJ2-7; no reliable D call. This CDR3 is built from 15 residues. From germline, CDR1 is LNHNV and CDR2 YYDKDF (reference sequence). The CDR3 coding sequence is TGTACCACCAGCGAAGGATCTGGGGTTTCCTACGAGCAGTACTTC. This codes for CTTSEGSGVSYEQYF.

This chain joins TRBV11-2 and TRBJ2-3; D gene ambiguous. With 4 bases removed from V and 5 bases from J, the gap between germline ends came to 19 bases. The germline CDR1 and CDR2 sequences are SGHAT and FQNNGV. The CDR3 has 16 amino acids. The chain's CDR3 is CASSSGFAQAGDTQYF. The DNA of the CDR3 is TGTGCCAGCAGCTCTGGTTTTGCCCAGGCCGGAGATACGCAGTATTTT.

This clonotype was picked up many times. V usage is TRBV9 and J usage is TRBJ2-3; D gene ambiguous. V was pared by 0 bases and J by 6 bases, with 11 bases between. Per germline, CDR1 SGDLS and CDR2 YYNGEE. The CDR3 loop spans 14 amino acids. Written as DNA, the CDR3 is TGTGCCAGCAGCGTAGGGCAACTGGCTGATACGCAGTATTTT. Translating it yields CASSVGQLADTQYF.

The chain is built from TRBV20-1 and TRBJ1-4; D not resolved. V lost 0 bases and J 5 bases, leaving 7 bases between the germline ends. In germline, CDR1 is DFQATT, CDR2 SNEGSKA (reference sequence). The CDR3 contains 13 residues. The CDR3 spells CSARDQGNEKLFF. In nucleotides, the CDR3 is TGCAGTGCTAGAGATCAAGGGAATGAAAAACTGTTTTTT.

DNA for the CDR3: TGTGCCAGCAGCTTCTTTTCTGCCGGAACAGGGAAAAGGTCCTACGAGCAGTACTTC. It yields the protein CASSFFSAGTGKRSYEQYF. The chain uses TRBV5-6 and TRBJ2-7; tentatively, D is TRBD1 (6 bases). The germline gives CDR1 SGHDT, CDR2 YYEEEE. The CDR3 sequence is 19 residues long. Trimming pared 2 bases from V and 1 base from J, leaving 25 bases between.

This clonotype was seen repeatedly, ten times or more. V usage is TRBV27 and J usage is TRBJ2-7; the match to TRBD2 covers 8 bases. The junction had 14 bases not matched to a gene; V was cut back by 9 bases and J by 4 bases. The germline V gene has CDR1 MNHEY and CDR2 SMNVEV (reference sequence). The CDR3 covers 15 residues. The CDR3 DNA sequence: TGTGCCAGTTCCGTTCGAGGGACTAGGGATTACGAGCAGTACTTC. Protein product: CASSVRGTRDYEQYF.

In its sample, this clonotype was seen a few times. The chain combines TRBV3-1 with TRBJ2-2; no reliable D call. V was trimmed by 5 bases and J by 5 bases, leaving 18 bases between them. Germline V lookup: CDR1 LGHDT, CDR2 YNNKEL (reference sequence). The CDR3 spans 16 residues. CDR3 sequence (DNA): TGTGCCAGCAGCGACTTTAACCGTTTGGGTACCGGGGAGCTGTTTTTT. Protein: CASSDFNRLGTGELFF. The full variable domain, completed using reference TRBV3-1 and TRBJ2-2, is DTAVSQTPKYLVTQMGNDKSIKCEQNLGHDTMYWYKQDSKKFLKIMFSYNNKELIINETVPNRFSPKSPDKAHLNLHINSLELGDSAVYFCASSDFNRLGTGELFFGEGSRLTVL.

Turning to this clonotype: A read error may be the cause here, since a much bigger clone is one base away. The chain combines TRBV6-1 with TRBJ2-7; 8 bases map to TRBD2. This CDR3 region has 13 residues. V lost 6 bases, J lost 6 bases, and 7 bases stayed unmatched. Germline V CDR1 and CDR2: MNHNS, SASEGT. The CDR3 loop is CASRLGLVFEQYF. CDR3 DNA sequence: TGTGCCAGCAGACTGGGACTAGTATTCGAGCAGTACTTC.

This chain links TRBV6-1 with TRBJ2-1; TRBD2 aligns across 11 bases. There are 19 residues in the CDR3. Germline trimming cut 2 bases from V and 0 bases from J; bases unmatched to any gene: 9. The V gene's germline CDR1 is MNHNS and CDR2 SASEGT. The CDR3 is CASSEQASGRLSSYNEQFF. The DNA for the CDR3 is TGTGCCAGCAGTGAACAGGCTAGCGGGAGGCTAAGCTCCTACAATGAGCAGTTCTTC.

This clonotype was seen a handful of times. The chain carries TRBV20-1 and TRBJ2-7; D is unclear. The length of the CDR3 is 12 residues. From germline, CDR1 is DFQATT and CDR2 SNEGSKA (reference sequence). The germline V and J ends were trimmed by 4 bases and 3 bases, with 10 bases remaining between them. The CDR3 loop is CSATPAGYEQYF. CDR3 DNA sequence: TGCAGTGCTACCCCCGCCGGCTACGAGCAGTACTTC.

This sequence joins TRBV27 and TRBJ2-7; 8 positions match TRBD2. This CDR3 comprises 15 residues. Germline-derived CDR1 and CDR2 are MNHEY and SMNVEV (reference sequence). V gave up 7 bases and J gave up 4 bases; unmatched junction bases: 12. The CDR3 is CASINSARGAYEQYF. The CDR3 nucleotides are TGTGCCAGCATTAATTCCGCGCGGGGGGCGTACGAGCAGTACTTC.

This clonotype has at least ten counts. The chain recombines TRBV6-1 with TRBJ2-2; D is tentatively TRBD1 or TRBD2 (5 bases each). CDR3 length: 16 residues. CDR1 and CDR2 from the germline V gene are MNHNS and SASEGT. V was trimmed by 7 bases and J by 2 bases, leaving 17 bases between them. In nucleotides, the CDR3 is TGTGCCAGCATCTCCACCGGGACCCTAAACACCGGGGAGCTGTTTTTT. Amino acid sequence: CASISTGTLNTGELFF.

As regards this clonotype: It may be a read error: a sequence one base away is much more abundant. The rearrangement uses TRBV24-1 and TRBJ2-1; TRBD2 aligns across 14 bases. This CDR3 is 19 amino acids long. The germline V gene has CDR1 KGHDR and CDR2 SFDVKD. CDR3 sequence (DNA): TGTGCCACCAGTGCCGTACCACCGGGACTAGCGGGAGTCAACAATGAGCAGCTCTTC. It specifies CATSAVPPGLAGVNNEQLF.

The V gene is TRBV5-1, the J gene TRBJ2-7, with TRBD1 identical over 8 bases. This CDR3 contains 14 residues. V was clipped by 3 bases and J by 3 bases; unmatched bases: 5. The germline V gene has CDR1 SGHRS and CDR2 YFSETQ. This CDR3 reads CASSSTGDGYEQYF. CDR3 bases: TGCGCCAGCAGCTCGACAGGGGATGGCTACGAGCAGTACTTC.

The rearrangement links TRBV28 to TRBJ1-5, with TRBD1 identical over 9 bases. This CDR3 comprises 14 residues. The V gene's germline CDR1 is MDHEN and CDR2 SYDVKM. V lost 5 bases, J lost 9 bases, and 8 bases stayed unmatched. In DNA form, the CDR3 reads TGTGCCAGCAGTATCCGGGACAGGGTTGGGCCCCAGCATTTT. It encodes CASSIRDRVGPQHF.

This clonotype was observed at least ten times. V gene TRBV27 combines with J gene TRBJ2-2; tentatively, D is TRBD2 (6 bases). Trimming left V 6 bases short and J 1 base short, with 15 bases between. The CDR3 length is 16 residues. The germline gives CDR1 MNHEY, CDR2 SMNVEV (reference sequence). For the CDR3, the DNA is TGTGCCAGCAGCCCTGTGTTTAGCGGGAACACCGGGGAGCTGTTTTTT. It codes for CASSPVFSGNTGELFF.

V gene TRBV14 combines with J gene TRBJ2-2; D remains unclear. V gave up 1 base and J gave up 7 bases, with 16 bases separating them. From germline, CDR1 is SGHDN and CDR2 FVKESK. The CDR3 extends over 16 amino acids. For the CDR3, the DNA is TGTGCCAGCAGCCAAGTCATTGACCCTTATGGCGGGGAGCTGTTTTTT. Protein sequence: CASSQVIDPYGGELFF. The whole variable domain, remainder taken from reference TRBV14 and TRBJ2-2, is EAGVTQFPSHSVIEKGQTVTLRCDPISGHDNLYWYRRVMGKEIKFLLHFVKESKQDESGMPNNRFLAERTGGTYSTLKVQPAELEDSGVYFCASSQVIDPYGGELFFGEGSRLTVL.

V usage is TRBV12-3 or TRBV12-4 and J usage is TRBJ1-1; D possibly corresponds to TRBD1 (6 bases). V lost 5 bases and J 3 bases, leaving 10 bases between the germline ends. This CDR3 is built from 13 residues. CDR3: CASSTPGDTEAFF. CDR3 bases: TGTGCCAGCAGTACCCCAGGGGACACTGAAGCTTTCTTT.

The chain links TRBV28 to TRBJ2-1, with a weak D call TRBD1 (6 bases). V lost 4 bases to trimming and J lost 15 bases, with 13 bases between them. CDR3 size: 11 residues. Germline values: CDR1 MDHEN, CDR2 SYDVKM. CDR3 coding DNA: TGTGCCAGCAGTTCGCCGGGACACCCGTTCTTC. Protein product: CASSSPGHPFF.

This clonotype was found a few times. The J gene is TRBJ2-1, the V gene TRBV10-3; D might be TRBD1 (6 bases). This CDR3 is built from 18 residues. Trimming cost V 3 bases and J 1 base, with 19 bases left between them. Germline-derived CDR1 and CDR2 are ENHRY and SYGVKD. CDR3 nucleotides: TGTGCCATCAGTGAACCAAGACAGGTCCGAGGATCCTACAATGAGCAGTTCTTC. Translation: CAISEPRQVRGSYNEQFF.